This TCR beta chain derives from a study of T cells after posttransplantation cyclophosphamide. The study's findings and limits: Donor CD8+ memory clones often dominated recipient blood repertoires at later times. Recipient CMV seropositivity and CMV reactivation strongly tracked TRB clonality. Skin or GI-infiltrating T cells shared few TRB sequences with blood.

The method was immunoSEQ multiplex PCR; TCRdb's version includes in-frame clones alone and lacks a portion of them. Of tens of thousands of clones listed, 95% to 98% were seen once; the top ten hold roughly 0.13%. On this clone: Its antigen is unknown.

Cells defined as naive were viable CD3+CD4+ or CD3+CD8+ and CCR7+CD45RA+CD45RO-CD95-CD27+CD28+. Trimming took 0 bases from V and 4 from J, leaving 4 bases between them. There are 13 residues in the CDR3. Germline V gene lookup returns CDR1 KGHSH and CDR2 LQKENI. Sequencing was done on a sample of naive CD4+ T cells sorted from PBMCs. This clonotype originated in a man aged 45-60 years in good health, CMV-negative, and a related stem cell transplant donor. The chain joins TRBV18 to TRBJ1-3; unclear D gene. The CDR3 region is CASSPPSGNTIYF. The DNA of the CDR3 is TGTGCCAGCTCACCACCTTCAGGAAACACCATATATTTT.